This TCR beta chain was retrieved from a study of identical twins. Study outcomes and limitations: Cord blood beta clonotypes that were abundant carried fewer insertions, and memory repertoires showed no such trend.

Per the germline V gene, CDR1 is MDHEN and CDR2 is SYDVKM. CDR3 size: 15 residues. Unmatched junction bases numbered 12, after V lost 6 bases and J lost 5 bases. Template switching supplied a universal primer site; unique molecular identifiers were carried on the cDNA. MiXCR, applied by TCRdb to the 5' RACE reads, yields one record per CDR3 protein. The repertoire has 750,000 to 950,000 distinct CDR3 sequences, 9% to 15% of them found once; the top ten carry around 1.5%. Comment on this clonotype: Its antigen is not identified.

The sample was also linked to a second study, of yellow fever vaccine responses in identical twins. That work adds: The T cell response to vaccination in identical twins was reportedly partly convergent and partly personalized.

The rearrangement links TRBV28 to TRBJ2-5, with 7 nucleotides matching TRBD2. The TCR sequence derives from a woman between 18 and 30 years old in good health. Input material: PBMCs. CDR3: CASSLSSGAGETQYF. The DNA for the CDR3 is TGTGCCAGCAGCCTCTCCAGCGGGGCGGGGGAGACCCAGTACTTC.